The clone carrying this T cell receptor (beta chain) appeared a single time. These data come from a study of control samples from healthy donors and cancer patients. Losses at the gene ends were 6 bases for V and 1 base for J; bases not matched to a gene: 3. The CDR3 consists of 13 residues. Germline V gene sequence: CDR1 MNHNY, CDR2 SVGAGI (reference sequence). Produced via immunoSEQ multiplex PCR; TCRdb's table is partial and in-frame only. The table records over 100,000 clones, 92% of them present only once. The chain combines TRBV6-6 with TRBJ2-7, with 7 positions matching TRBD2. The sequenced sample consisted of blood. This clonotype was sampled from a woman aged 45-59 years in good health. CDR3 bases: TGTGCCAGCAGGCTAGCGGAATCCTACGAGCAGTACTTC. Translated: CASRLAESYEQYF.